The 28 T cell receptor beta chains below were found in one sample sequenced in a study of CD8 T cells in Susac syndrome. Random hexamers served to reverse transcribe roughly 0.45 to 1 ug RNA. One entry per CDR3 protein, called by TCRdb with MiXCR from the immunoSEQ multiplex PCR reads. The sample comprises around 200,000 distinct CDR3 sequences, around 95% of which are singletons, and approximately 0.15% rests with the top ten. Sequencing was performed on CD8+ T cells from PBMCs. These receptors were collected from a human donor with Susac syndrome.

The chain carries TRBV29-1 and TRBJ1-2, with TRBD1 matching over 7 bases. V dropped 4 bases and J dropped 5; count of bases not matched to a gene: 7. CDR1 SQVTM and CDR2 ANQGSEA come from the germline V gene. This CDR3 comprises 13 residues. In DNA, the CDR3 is TGCAGCGTTGGAGACAGGGTTTTATATGGCTACACCTTC. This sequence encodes CSVGDRVLYGYTF.

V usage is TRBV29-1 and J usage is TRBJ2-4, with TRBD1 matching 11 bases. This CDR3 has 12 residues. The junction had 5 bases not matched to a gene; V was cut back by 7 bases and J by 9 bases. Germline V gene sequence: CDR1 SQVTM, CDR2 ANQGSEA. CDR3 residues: CSARTGGFIQYF. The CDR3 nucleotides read TGCAGCGCCCGGACAGGGGGCTTCATTCAGTACTTC.

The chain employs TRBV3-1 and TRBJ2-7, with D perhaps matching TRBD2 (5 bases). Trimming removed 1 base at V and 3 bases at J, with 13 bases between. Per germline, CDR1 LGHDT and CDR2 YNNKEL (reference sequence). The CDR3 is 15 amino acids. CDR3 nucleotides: TGTGCCAGCAGCCAAGGACTATCCCTTCTCTACGAGCAGTACTTC. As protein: CASSQGLSLLYEQYF.

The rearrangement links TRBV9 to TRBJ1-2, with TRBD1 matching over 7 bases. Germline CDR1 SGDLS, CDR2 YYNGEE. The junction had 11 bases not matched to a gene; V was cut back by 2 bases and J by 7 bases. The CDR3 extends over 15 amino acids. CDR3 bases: TGTGCCAGCAGCGTGGGGGACAGCCCTGAGGCTGGCTACACCTTC. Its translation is CASSVGDSPEAGYTF.

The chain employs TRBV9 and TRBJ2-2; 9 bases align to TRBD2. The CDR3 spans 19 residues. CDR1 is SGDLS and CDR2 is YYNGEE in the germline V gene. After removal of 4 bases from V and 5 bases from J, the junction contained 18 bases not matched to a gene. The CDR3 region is CASSPHPLGGGAKTGELFF. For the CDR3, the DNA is TGTGCCAGCAGCCCTCACCCCCTAGGCGGGGGGGCTAAGACCGGGGAGCTGTTTTTT.

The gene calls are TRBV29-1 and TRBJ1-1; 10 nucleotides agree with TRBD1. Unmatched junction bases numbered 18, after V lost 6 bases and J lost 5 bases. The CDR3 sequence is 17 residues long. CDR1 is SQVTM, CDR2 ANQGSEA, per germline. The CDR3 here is CSVYPGQGSFIGTEAFF. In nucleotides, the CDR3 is TGCAGCGTGTACCCGGGACAGGGGTCTTTCATCGGAACTGAAGCTTTCTTT.

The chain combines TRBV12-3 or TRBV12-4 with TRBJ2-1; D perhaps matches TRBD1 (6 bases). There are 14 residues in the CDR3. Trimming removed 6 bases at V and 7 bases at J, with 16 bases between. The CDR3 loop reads CASSPTGLRNEQFF. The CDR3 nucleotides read TGTGCCAGCAGCCCTACAGGGCTTAGGAATGAGCAGTTCTTC.

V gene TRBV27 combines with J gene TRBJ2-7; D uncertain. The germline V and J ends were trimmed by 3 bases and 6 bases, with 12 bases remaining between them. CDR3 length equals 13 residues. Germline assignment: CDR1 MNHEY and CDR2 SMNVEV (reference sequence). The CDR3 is CASSFGRLGEQYF. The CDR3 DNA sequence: TGTGCCAGCAGTTTTGGACGGTTAGGCGAGCAGTACTTC.

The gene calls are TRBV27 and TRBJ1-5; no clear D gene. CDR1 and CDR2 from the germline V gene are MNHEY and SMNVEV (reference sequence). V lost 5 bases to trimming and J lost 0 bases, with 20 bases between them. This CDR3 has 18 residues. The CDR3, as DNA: TGTGCCAGCAGTCCCTACCCGCTCCCTGGGGATAGCAATCAGCCCCAGCATTTT. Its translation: CASSPYPLPGDSNQPQHF.

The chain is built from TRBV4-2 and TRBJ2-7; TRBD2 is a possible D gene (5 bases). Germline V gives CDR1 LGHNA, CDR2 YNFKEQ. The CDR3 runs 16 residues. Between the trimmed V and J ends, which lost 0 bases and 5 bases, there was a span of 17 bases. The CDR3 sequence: CASSQDLTVSRDEQYF. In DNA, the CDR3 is TGTGCCAGCAGCCAAGATTTAACGGTTTCGAGGGACGAGCAGTACTTC.

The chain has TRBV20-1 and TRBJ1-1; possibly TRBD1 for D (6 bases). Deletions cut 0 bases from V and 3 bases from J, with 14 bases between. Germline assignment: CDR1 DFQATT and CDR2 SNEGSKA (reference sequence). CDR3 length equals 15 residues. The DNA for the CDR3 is TGCAGTGCTAGAGACTGGGCAGGGGTGGACACTGAAGCTTTCTTT. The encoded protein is CSARDWAGVDTEAFF.

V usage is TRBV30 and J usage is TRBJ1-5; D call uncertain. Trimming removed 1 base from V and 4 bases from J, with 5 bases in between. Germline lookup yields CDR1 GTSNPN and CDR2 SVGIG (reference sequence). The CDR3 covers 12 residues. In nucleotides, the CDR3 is TGTGCCTGGAGTGCGGGGAATCAGCCCCAGCATTTT. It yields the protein CAWSAGNQPQHF.

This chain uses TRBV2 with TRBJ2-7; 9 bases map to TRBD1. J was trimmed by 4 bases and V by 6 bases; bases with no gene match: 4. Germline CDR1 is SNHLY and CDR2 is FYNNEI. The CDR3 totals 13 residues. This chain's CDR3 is CASRRTGEYEQYF. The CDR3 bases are TGTGCCAGCAGAAGGACAGGGGAATACGAGCAGTACTTC.

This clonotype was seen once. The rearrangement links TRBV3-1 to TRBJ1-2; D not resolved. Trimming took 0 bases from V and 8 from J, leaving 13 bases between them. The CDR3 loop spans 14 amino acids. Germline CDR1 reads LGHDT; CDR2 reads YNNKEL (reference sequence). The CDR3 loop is CASSQDWSPWGYTF. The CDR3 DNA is TGTGCCAGCAGCCAAGATTGGAGTCCATGGGGCTACACCTTC.

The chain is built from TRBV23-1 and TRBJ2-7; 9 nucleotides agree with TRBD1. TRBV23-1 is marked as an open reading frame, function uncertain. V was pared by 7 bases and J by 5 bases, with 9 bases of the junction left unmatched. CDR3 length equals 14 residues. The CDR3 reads CASTHRDRAHEQYF. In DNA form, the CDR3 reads TGCGCCAGCACCCACCGGGACAGGGCCCACGAGCAGTACTTC.

CDR3 bases: TGTGCCACCAGCCCCGTAAGGGCCGTCAATGAGCAGTTCTTC. This translates into CATSPVRAVNEQFF. This chain connects TRBV15 to TRBJ2-1; no definite D call. With 5 bases removed from V and 6 bases from J, the gap between germline ends came to 14 bases. This CDR3 region has 14 residues. Germline lookup yields CDR1 LNHNV and CDR2 YYDKDF (reference sequence). Drawing the rest from reference TRBV15 and TRBJ2-1, the complete variable domain is DAMVIQNPRYQVTQFGKPVTLSCSQTLNHNVMYWYQQKSSQAPKLLFHYYDKDFNNEADTPDNFQSRRPNTSFCFLDIRSPGLGDTAMYLCATSPVRAVNEQFFGPGTRLTVL.

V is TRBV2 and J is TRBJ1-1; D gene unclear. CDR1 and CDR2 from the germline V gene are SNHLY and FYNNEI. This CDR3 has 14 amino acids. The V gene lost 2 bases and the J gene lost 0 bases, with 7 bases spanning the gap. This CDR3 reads CASSELAMNTEAFF. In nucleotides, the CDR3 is TGTGCCAGCAGTGAATTGGCGATGAACACTGAAGCTTTCTTT.

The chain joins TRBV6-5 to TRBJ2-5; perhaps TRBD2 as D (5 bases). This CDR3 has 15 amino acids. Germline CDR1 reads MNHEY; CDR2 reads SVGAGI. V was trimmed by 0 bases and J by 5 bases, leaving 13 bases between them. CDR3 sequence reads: CASSYSNGILETQYF. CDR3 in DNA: TGTGCCAGCAGTTACTCGAACGGGATTCTGGAGACCCAGTACTTC.

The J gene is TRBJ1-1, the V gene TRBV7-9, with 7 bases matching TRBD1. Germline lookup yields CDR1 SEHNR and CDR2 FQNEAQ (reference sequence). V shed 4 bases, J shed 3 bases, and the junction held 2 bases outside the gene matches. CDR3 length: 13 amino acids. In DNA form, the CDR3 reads TGTGCCAGCAGCTCAGACAGGGACACTGAAGCTTTCTTT. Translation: CASSSDRDTEAFF.

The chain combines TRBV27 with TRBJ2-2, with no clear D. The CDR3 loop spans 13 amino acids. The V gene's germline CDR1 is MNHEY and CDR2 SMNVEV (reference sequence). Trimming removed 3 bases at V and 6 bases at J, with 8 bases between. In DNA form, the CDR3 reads TGTGCCAGCAGTTTTGCGTCTTCCGGGGAGCTGTTTTTT. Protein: CASSFASSGELFF.

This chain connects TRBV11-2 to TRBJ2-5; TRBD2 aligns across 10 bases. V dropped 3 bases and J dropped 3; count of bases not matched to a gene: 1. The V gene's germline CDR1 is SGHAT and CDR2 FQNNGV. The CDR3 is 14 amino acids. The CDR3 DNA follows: TGTGCCAGCAGCTTTCTAGCGGGGGAAGAGACCCAGTACTTC. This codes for CASSFLAGEETQYF.

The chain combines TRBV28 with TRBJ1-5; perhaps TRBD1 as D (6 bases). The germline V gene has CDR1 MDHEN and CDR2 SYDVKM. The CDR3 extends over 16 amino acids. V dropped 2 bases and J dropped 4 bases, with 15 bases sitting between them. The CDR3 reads CASSLTGFNSNQPQHF. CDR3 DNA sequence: TGTGCCAGCAGTTTAACAGGGTTTAACTCAAATCAGCCCCAGCATTTT.

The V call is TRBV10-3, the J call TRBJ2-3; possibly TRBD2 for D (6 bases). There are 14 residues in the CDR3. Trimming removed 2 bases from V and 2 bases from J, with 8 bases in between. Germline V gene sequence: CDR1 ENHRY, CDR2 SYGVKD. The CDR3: CAISERRDTDTQYF. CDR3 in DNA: TGTGCCATCAGTGAGAGGAGGGACACAGATACGCAGTATTTT.

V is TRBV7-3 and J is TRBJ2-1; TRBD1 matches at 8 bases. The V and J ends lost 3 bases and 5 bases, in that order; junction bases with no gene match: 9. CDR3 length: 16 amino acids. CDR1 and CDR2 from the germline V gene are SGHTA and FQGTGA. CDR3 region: CASSLFGTGLNNEQFF. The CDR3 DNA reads TGTGCCAGCAGCTTGTTCGGGACAGGCCTTAACAATGAGCAGTTCTTC.

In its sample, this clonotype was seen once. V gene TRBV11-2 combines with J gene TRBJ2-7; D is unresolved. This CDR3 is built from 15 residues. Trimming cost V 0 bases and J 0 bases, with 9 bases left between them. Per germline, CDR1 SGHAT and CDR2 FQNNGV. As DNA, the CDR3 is TGTGCCAGCAGCTTAGATGTTGTGGGCTCCTACGAGCAGTACTTC. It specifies CASSLDVVGSYEQYF.

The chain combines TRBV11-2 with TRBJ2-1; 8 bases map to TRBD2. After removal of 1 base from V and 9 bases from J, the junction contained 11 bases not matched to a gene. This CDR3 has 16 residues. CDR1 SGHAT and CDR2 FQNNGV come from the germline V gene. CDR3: CASSLARTSGWAEQFF. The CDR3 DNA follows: TGTGCCAGCAGCTTAGCCCGTACTAGCGGTTGGGCTGAGCAGTTCTTC. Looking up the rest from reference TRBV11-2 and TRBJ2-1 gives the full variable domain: EAGVAQSPRYKIIEKRQSVAFWCNPISGHATLYWYQQILGQGPKLLIQFQNNGVVDDSQLPKDRFSAERLKGVDSTLKIQPAKLEDSAVYLCASSLARTSGWAEQFFGPGTRLTVL.

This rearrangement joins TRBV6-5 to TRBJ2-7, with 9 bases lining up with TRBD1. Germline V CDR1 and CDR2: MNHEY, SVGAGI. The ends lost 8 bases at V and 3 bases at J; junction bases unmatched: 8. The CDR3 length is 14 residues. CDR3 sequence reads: CASGGTGKYYEQYF. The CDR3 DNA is TGTGCCAGCGGGGGGACAGGGAAATACTACGAGCAGTACTTC.

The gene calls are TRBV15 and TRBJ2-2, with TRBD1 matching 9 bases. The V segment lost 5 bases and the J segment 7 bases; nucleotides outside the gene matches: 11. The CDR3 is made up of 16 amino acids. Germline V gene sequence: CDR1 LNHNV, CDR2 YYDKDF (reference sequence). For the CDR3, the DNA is TGTGCCACCAGCCGGGTGGGACAGGGTGAAATCGGGGAGCTGTTTTTT. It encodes CATSRVGQGEIGELFF.